This T cell receptor (beta chain) was obtained from a study of Graves' ophthalmopathy and Graves' hyperthyroidism. V dropped 0 bases and J dropped 3 bases, with 11 bases sitting between them. The CDR3 consists of 14 residues. Germline CDR1 is DFQATT and CDR2 is SNEGSKA (reference sequence). CDR3 regions of TCR beta were amplified from RNA transcripts. Following a first-round RT-PCR that used HTBI primers, a second-round multiplex PCR was carried out. TCRdb independently ran MiXCR on the multiplex PCR reads; one entry per CDR3 protein. The data contain around 1.1 million distinct CDR3 sequences, about 40% of them singletons. As diagnostic evidence, clinical symptoms, serum thyroxine, TRAb, thyroid ultrasound and orbital computed tomography were relied upon.

This chain joins TRBV20-1 and TRBJ2-5; no definite D call. The receptor was derived from an adult man with Graves' hyperthyroidism. Sequencing was performed on peripheral blood or thyroid tissue (not recorded which). CDR3 in DNA: TGCAGTGCTAGAGATGAGGAGCGCGAAGAGACCCAGTACTTC. The encoded protein is CSARDEEREETQYF.